This passage covers 12 T cell receptor beta chains from one sample sequenced in a study of tumor-infiltrating lymphocytes in primary liver carcinoma. Researchers generated TCR beta cDNA from around 510 ng of total RNA, relying on a constant-region primer. Three-round nested multiplex PCR performed with slightly modified ARM-PCR produced the TCR beta libraries. TRBV1-TRBV30 forward primers paired with a C-beta reverse primer were used in the first two PCR rounds, which ran approximately 10 cycles each. Each CDR3 protein is one row after TCRdb ran MiXCR on the multiplex PCR reads. Of 95,000 to 150,000 distinct CDR3 sequences in the sample, 55% to 75% are singletons; the top ten hold more than 7%. For each extraction, RNA and DNA were obtained together from roughly 20-30 mg of unsorted bulk tissue. The sample consisted of liver tumor tissue from sampling region 3. Subset given: tumor region T3, left-lateral pole. The receptors shown here come from a woman between 55 and 75 years old with primary liver carcinoma and hepatitis B virus infection.

This clonotype came up a few times. V is TRBV28 and J is TRBJ1-2; no definite D call. The germline V and J ends were trimmed by 6 bases and 8 bases, with 7 bases remaining between them. Germline lookup yields CDR1 MDHEN and CDR2 SYDVKM. The CDR3 is 10 residues long. CDR3 protein: CASRSRGYTF. The CDR3 DNA sequence: TGTGCCAGCAGATCGAGGGGCTACACCTTC.

This clonotype came up once. The final CDR3 position lacks the conserved phenylalanine or tryptophan, pointing to a likely read error. The CDR3 DNA reads TGTGCCGGCAGCGTTAGGCAGGGTCCGAGTTCACCCCTCCACCTT. Its translation: CAGSVRQGPSSPLHL. The rearrangement joins TRBV7-8 to TRBJ1-6; tentatively, D is TRBD1 (5 bases). CDR3 size: 15 residues. CDR1 and CDR2 from the germline V gene are SGHVS and FQNEAQ.

In this sample, this clonotype turned up many times. The rearrangement links TRBV12-3 or TRBV12-4 to TRBJ1-1; maybe TRBD1 (5 bases). The CDR3 spans 12 residues. The germline V and J ends were trimmed by 7 bases and 5 bases, with 11 bases remaining between them. CDR3 sequence reads: CASTRKGTEAFF. The DNA for the CDR3 is TGTGCCAGCACACGGAAGGGGACTGAAGCTTTCTTT.

As concerns this clonotype: The conserved closing phenylalanine or tryptophan is absent in this CDR3, likely reflecting a read error. The V gene is TRBV11-2, the J gene TRBJ2-3, with 9 bases matching TRBD2. The V segment lost 4 bases and the J segment 5 bases; nucleotides outside the gene matches: 10. The V gene's germline CDR1 is SGHAT and CDR2 FQNNGV. CDR3 length: 16 amino acids. CDR3 nucleotides: TGTGCCAGCAGCTCCTGGACTAGCGCCAAGCTAGATACGCAGTATTTG. Translated: CASSSWTSAKLDTQYL.

Details on this clonotype: Compared with germline, one end of the junction differs, possibly owing to a read error. The rearrangement links TRBV29-1 to TRBJ2-7; D is perhaps TRBD2 (5 bases). The CDR3 is made up of 11 amino acids. Germline CDR1 and CDR2: SQVTM and ANQGSEA. The CDR3 DNA reads as TGTAGCGTTAGGTTAAGAAACGAGCAGTACTTC. Its protein is CSVRLRNEQYF.

The genes are TRBV2 and TRBJ2-7, with D perhaps being TRBD1 or TRBD2 (5 bases each). CDR1 SNHLY and CDR2 FYNNEI come from the germline V gene. The CDR3 consists of 15 residues. V was trimmed by 5 bases and J by 1 base, leaving 15 bases between them. CDR3 loop: CASSSGSSRSYEQYF. The CDR3, as DNA: TGTGCCAGCAGTTCAGGGTCTAGCCGATCCTACGAGCAGTACTTC.

As for this clonotype: At one boundary the junction diverges from the germline segment, which might be a read error. Written as DNA, the CDR3 is TGTGCCAGTAGCTTAGGGGGCCGCGAGCAGTACTTC. This sequence encodes CASSLGGREQYF. The chain couples TRBV11-2 to TRBJ2-7, with TRBD1 matching 7 bases. CDR1 is SGHAT, CDR2 FQNNGV, per germline. The CDR3 totals 12 residues.

As for this clonotype: One base away lies a much larger clone, so this may be a sequencing read error. The CDR3 does not close with the conserved phenylalanine or tryptophan, likely indicating a read error. The V and J genes are TRBV6-6 and TRBJ2-1; 12 nucleotides align to TRBD2. J was trimmed by 6 bases and V by 4 bases; bases with no gene match: 1. The CDR3 sequence is 14 residues long. Germline V lookup: CDR1 MNHNY, CDR2 SVGAGI (reference sequence). The CDR3 DNA reads TGTGCCAGCAGTTCACTAGCGGGAGGCAATGAGCAGTTCCTC. It yields the protein CASSSLAGGNEQFL.

Concerning this clonotype: One end of the junction is discordant with germline, which a read error may explain. The genes are TRBV6-6 and TRBJ2-1; 7 bases are a match to TRBD2. The CDR3 is 15 residues long. Germline V gene sequence: CDR1 MNHNY, CDR2 SVGAGI (reference sequence). The CDR3 DNA follows: TGTGCCTCCTTGAGTGGGGGGGTTTGGCGGGATGATCAGTTCTTC. This gives the protein CASLSGGVWRDDQFF.

For this clonotype: An end of the junction differs from the germline gene, which may be a read error. The chain combines TRBV12-3 or TRBV12-4 with TRBJ2-1; no clear D gene. This CDR3 region has 12 residues. CDR3 sequence (DNA): TGTGCCAGCGCCTATGGATATAATGAGCAGTCCTTC. Translation gives CASAYGYNEQSF.

A word on this clonotype: A read error is likely, as this CDR3 ends without the conserved phenylalanine or tryptophan. The DNA is left out, because the CDR3 cannot be placed on it with certainty; the CDR3 is given as TCRdb lists it. V and J are TRBV28 and TRBJ2-1; the D call TRBD2 from the table was never checked on the DNA. Germline CDR1 is MDHEN and CDR2 is SYDVKM. A total of 11 residues make up the CDR3, ends included. CDR3 region: CASSSGTSPFL.

Notes on this clonotype: The junction does not match germline at one end; this may be a read error. This sequence joins TRBV11-2 and TRBJ2-1; no clear D. Per the germline V gene, CDR1 is SGHAT and CDR2 is FQNNGV. The CDR3 extends over 11 amino acids. CDR3 DNA sequence: TGTACCAGCAGCTTGTATATGGCTCAGTTCTTC. This sequence encodes CTSSLYMAQFF.